Detailed here is one T cell receptor beta chain. The data were obtained in a study of blood T cell repertoires in COVID-19. Sequenced by immunoSEQ multiplex PCR; TCRdb stores in-frame clones only, minus some. The table lists 260,000 or so clones, approximately 80% of them singletons. Sequencing was carried out using peripheral blood. This sequence originates from a human donor in a cohort sampled during active COVID-19.

CDR3 coding DNA: TGCGCCAGCAGCCAAGAATCGGGACTCATCTACGAGCAGTACTTC. Protein sequence: CASSQESGLIYEQYF. The chain links TRBV4-1 to TRBJ2-7; D might be TRBD2 (6 bases). The CDR3 length is 15 residues. Trimming left V 0 bases short and J 3 bases short, with 12 bases between. Germline-derived CDR1 and CDR2 are MGHRA and YSYEKL.